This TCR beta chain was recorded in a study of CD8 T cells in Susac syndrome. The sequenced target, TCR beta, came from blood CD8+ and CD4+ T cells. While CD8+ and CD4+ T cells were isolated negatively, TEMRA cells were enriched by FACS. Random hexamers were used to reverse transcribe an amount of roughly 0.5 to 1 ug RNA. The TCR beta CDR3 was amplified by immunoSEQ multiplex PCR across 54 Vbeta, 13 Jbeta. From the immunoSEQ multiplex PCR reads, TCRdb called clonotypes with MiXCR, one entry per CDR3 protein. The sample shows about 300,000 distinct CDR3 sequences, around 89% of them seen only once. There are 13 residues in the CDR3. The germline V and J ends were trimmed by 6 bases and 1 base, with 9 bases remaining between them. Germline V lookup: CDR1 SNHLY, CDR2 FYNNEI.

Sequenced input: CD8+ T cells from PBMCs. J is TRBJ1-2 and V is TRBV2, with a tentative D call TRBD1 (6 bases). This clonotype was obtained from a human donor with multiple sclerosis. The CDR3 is CASRQGGNYGYTF. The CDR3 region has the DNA TGTGCCAGCAGACAGGGCGGTAACTATGGCTACACCTTC.